A selection of T cell receptor beta chains follows, all from one sample in a study of OX40 agonist ivuxolimab in advanced cancers. Profiling relied on immunoSEQ multiplex PCR, and the TCRdb table lists in-frame clones only, not all of them. The sample contains 60,000 to 75,000 clones, approximately 94% of which appear only once. The input for sequencing was CD4+ or CD8+ T cells sorted from blood, taken in a trial of the OX40 agonist ivuxolimab. Receptor source: an adult with an advanced solid tumor such as melanoma, head and neck, liver or kidney cancer. CDR3s include the opening cysteine and the closing phenylalanine or tryptophan. A D gene is named only where the DNA matches it firmly. For some rows the clone size is stated as once, few or many, or as a class when expanded; others skip it.

J: TRBJ1-2
length: 16
D: NA
size: NA
V: TRBV27
CDR3: CASSSHLGDLTYGYTF
DNA: TGTGCCAGCAGTTCCCACCTAGGGGACCTGACGTATGGCTACACCTTC

J: TRBJ2-2
length: 16
D: TRBD2
size: NA
V: TRBV9
CDR3: CASSVALAGDTGELFF
DNA: TGTGCCAGCAGCGTAGCCCTAGCGGGAGATACCGGGGAGCTGTTTTTT

J: TRBJ2-7
length: 14
D: TRBD1
size: NA
V: TRBV6-1
CDR3: CASSEAGQDPEQYF
DNA: TGTGCCAGCAGTGAAGCGGGACAGGACCCCGAGCAGTACTTC

J: TRBJ2-3
length: 16
D: NA
size: NA
V: TRBV5-3
CDR3: CARSLKERPPTDTQYF
DNA: TGTGCCAGAAGCCTCAAGGAGCGCCCACCAACAGATACGCAGTATTTT

J: TRBJ2-5
length: 15
D: TRBD1
size: few
V: TRBV7-9
CDR3: CASSLGQGAWETQYF
DNA: TGTGCCAGCAGCTTAGGACAGGGGGCCTGGGAGACCCAGTACTTC

J: TRBJ2-7
length: 12
D: NA
size: NA
V: TRBV28
CDR3: CASSLWSSEQYF
DNA: TGTGCCAGCAGTTTATGGTCCTCCGAGCAGTACTTC

J: TRBJ2-7
length: 12
D: NA
size: NA
V: TRBV11-1
CDR3: CASSLVAGEQYF
DNA: TGTGCCAGCAGCTTAGTGGCGGGAGAGCAGTACTTC

J: TRBJ2-1
length: 16
D: TRBD2
size: once
V: TRBV11-2
CDR3: CASSLRGLAGVGEQFF
DNA: TGTGCCAGCAGCCTTAGGGGACTAGCGGGAGTTGGTGAGCAGTTCTTC

J: TRBJ1-4
length: 16
D: NA
size: NA
V: TRBV6-1
CDR3: CASSEDGVHRNEKLFF
DNA: TGTGCCAGCAGTGAGGATGGGGTCCACCGTAATGAAAAACTGTTTTTT

J: TRBJ1-2
length: 12
D: NA
size: NA
V: TRBV29-1
CDR3: CSVRGGDYGYTF
DNA: TGCAGCGTTAGGGGTGGGGACTATGGCTACACCTTC

J: TRBJ2-5
length: 16
D: TRBD2
size: NA
V: TRBV11-2
CDR3: CASSLDSGRARETQYF
DNA: TGTGCCAGCAGCTTAGACAGCGGGAGGGCCCGGGAGACCCAGTACTTC

J: TRBJ2-2
length: 15
D: NA
size: NA
V: TRBV5-1
CDR3: CASTPTGLDTGELFF
DNA: TGCGCCAGCACCCCAACCGGGTTAGACACCGGGGAGCTGTTTTTT

J: TRBJ1-5
length: 11
D: NA
size: NA
V: TRBV28
CDR3: CASSLGSAQHF
DNA: TGTGCCAGCAGTTTAGGCTCAGCCCAGCATTTT

J: TRBJ1-1
length: 14
D: NA
size: NA
V: TRBV27
CDR3: CASSFMGGMMEAFF
DNA: TGTGCCAGCAGTTTTATGGGGGGTATGATGGAAGCTTTCTTT

J: TRBJ1-2
length: 14
D: NA
size: NA
V: TRBV14
CDR3: CASSRRGWNYGYTF
DNA: TGTGCCAGCAGCCGGCGAGGGTGGAACTATGGCTACACCTTC

J: TRBJ2-1
length: 16
D: TRBD2
size: NA
V: TRBV18
CDR3: CASSPRTSGGYNEQFF
DNA: TGTGCCAGCTCACCCCGGACTAGCGGGGGGTACAATGAGCAGTTCTTC

J: TRBJ1-1
length: 15
D: NA
size: NA
V: TRBV15
CDR3: CATSVRGHLNTEAFF
DNA: TGTGCCACCAGCGTAAGAGGACACTTGAACACTGAAGCTTTCTTT

J: TRBJ2-4
length: 16
D: NA
size: NA
V: TRBV28
CDR3: CASSHTASKAKNIQYF
DNA: TGTGCCAGCAGTCACACAGCTTCCAAAGCCAAAAACATTCAGTACTTC

J: TRBJ1-2
length: 17
D: NA
size: NA
V: TRBV9
CDR3: CASSVASREEDNYGYTF
DNA: TGTGCCAGCAGCGTAGCGAGCAGGGAGGAGGACAACTATGGCTACACCTTC

J: TRBJ1-1
length: 14
D: TRBD1
size: NA
V: TRBV6-1
CDR3: CASSAQGAGTEAFF
DNA: TGTGCCAGCAGCGCCCAGGGGGCTGGAACTGAAGCTTTCTTT